Listed below are T cell receptor beta chains from one sample, sequenced in a study of blood T cell repertoires in COVID-19. The method was immunoSEQ multiplex PCR; TCRdb's version includes in-frame clones alone and lacks a portion of them. This table holds 200,000 to 250,000 clones, 88% found once. The sample consisted of PBMCs or T cells enriched from blood (not recorded which). All receptors derive from a young woman who had recovered from COVID-19. Each CDR3 is given with its conserved first and last residue. D genes are given only for firm matches. The listing skips clone size in some rows; elsewhere it reads once, few, many or a size class.

TRBJ2-2,TRBV3-1/TRBV3-2,TRBD1,NA,CASRKGQGGNTGELFF,TGTGCCAGCAGGAAGGGACAGGGGGGCAACACCGGGGAGCTGTTTTTT
TRBJ2-5,TRBV29-1,TRBD2,NA,CSVVGLEGETQYF,TGCAGCGTTGTCGGACTAGAGGGAGAGACCCAGTACTTC
TRBJ1-5,TRBV27,TRBD1,NA,CASSPDRGNQPQHF,TGTGCCAGCAGTCCTGACAGGGGCAATCAGCCCCAGCATTTT
TRBJ1-6,TRBV19,TRBD1,NA,CATRGQVFTPLHF,TGTGCCACCCGAGGACAGGTTTTTACACCCCTCCACTTT
TRBJ2-7,TRBV6-6,NA,NA,CASSYRGFHEQYF,TGTGCCAGCAGTTACAGGGGGTTCCACGAGCAGTACTTC
TRBJ2-3,TRBV9,TRBD1,NA,CASSGTTGGGYTQYF,TGTGCCAGCAGCGGGACGACAGGGGGCGGGTATACGCAGTATTTT
TRBJ2-7,TRBV6-5,NA,NA,CASSYPGSYEQYF,TGTGCCAGCAGTTACCCGGGTAGCTACGAGCAGTACTTC
TRBJ2-2,TRBV6-4,TRBD2,NA,CASSDSEGSGGAFDTGELFF,TGTGCCAGCAGTGACTCTGAGGGTAGCGGGGGGGCCTTTGACACCGGGGAGCTGTTTTTT
TRBJ2-7,TRBV2,TRBD2,NA,CASSEERGLAYEQYF,TGTGCCAGCAGTGAAGAGCGGGGACTGGCCTACGAGCAGTACTTC
TRBJ2-3,TRBV21-1,NA,few,CASSKEGSGTSGGADTQYF,TGTGCCAGCAGCAAAGAGGGTTCGGGGACTAGCGGGGGCGCAGATACGCAGTATTTT
TRBJ2-1,TRBV7-3,TRBD2,few,CASSSSSGGLNEQFF,TGTGCCAGCAGCAGCTCTAGCGGGGGCCTTAATGAGCAGTTCTTC
TRBJ2-3,TRBV19,TRBD2,NA,CASRGTSGGTLTDTQYF,TGTGCCAGTAGAGGGACTAGCGGGGGCACACTCACAGATACGCAGTATTTT
TRBJ2-7,TRBV15,TRBD2,NA,CATMALAGGLHF,TGTGCCACCATGGCCCTAGCGGGGGGGTTACACTTC
TRBJ1-1,TRBV25-1,NA,NA,CASSERSGTEAFF,TGTGCCAGCAGTGAAAGGTCGGGGACTGAAGCTTTCTTT
TRBJ1-2,TRBV4-3,TRBD1,once,CASGPGQEDGYTF,TGCGCCAGCGGACCGGGACAGGAAGATGGCTACACCTTC
TRBJ2-6,TRBV7-2,TRBD2,NA,CASHGLAPSSGANVLTF,TGTGCCAGCCATGGACTAGCCCCCTCCTCTGGGGCCAACGTCCTGACTTTC
TRBJ1-2,TRBV27,NA,NA,CASSLSMGLLYGYTF,TGTGCCAGCAGTTTATCGATGGGACTCCTCTATGGCTACACCTTC
TRBJ2-1,TRBV11-2,TRBD1,NA,CASTLRGQGAFNEQFF,TGTGCCAGCACCCTCAGGGGACAGGGGGCATTTAATGAGCAGTTCTTC
TRBJ1-5,TRBV18,TRBD1,once,CASSPFQGADQPQHF,TGTGCCAGCTCACCTTTTCAGGGGGCTGATCAGCCCCAGCATTTT
TRBJ2-5,TRBV7-8,NA,NA,CASSFGERGTQYF,TGTGCCAGCAGCTTCGGGGAACGCGGGACCCAGTACTTC
TRBJ1-2,TRBV28,TRBD1,NA,CASSGRDRGRNGYTF,TGTGCCAGCAGTGGTCGGGACAGGGGGCGGAATGGCTACACCTTC
TRBJ1-1,TRBV4-1,NA,NA,CASSPMEGPARAFF,TGCGCCAGCAGCCCAATGGAGGGACCCGCACGAGCTTTCTTT
TRBJ2-3,TRBV19,TRBD1,NA,CASRTGTGYPDTQYF,TGTGCCAGTAGAACCGGGACAGGGTACCCAGATACGCAGTATTTT
TRBJ2-2,TRBV6-6,TRBD2,NA,CASKGPSGGNTGELFF,TGTGCCAGCAAAGGGCCCAGCGGGGGTAACACCGGGGAGCTGTTTTTT
TRBJ2-7,TRBV7-9,NA,NA,CASSSVQIYEQYF,TGTGCCAGCAGTTCGGTTCAAATCTACGAGCAGTACTTC
TRBJ2-7,TRBV6-5,NA,many,CASTQGGEQYF,TGTGCCAGCACCCAGGGAGGCGAGCAGTACTTC
TRBJ2-7,TRBV2,NA,NA,CASSVQWVAMRYEQYF,TGTGCCAGCAGTGTGCAGTGGGTAGCGATGAGGTACGAGCAGTACTTC
TRBJ2-7,TRBV9,TRBD1,few,CASSSGTGAYEQYF,TGTGCCAGCAGCTCTGGGACAGGAGCCTACGAGCAGTACTTC
TRBJ1-1,TRBV7-9,TRBD1,NA,CASSLEDREAFF,TGTGCCAGCAGCTTAGAGGACAGGGAAGCTTTCTTT
TRBJ2-3,TRBV11-2,NA,NA,CASSSHSDPTDTQYF,TGTGCCAGCAGCTCCCACAGTGACCCCACAGATACGCAGTATTTT
TRBJ1-1,TRBV27,NA,NA,CASTTGGLEAFF,TGTGCCAGCACCACAGGAGGGCTAGAAGCTTTCTTT
TRBJ1-2,TRBV4-3,TRBD1,NA,CASSQADRGGYGYTF,TGCGCCAGCAGCCAAGCAGACAGGGGGGGCTATGGCTACACCTTC
TRBJ1-5,TRBV4-3,NA,NA,CASSSQGVQDSNQPQHF,TGCGCCAGCAGCTCACAAGGGGTCCAAGATAGCAATCAGCCCCAGCATTTT
TRBJ2-7,TRBV4-2,TRBD2,NA,CASSLEAQRGRDEQYF,TGTGCCAGCAGCTTGGAGGCGCAGCGGGGGAGGGACGAGCAGTACTTC
TRBJ2-7,TRBV6-2/TRBV6-3,NA,NA,CASSLTVNEQYF,TGTGCCAGCAGTCTGACAGTAAACGAGCAGTACTTC
TRBJ1-1,TRBV29-1,NA,NA,CSGLPTWGVGTEAFF,TGCAGCGGACTTCCGACGTGGGGAGTAGGCACTGAAGCTTTCTTT
TRBJ1-1,TRBV19,NA,NA,CASSMTENTEAFF,TGTGCCAGTAGTATGACAGAGAACACTGAAGCTTTCTTT
TRBJ2-7,TRBV10-1,NA,NA,CASSEGAQEGCSYEQYF,TGCGCCAGCAGTGAAGGGGCGCAGGAGGGGTGCTCCTACGAGCAGTACTTC
TRBJ2-5,TRBV3-1/TRBV3-2,NA,NA,CASSQPGVVTQYF,TGTGCCAGCAGCCAGCCTGGAGTGGTGACCCAGTACTTC
TRBJ2-3,TRBV11-1,TRBD2,once,CASRPDSPGGGDTQYF,TGTGCCAGCAGACCAGATAGCCCGGGGGGGGGAGATACGCAGTATTTT
TRBJ1-1,TRBV28,NA,few,CASSFEPGAMNTEAFF,TGTGCCAGCAGTTTCGAGCCAGGGGCCATGAACACTGAAGCTTTCTTT
TRBJ1-2,TRBV14,NA,NA,CASSPPGGAGGYTF,TGTGCCAGCAGCCCCCCCGGGGGGGCGGGTGGCTACACCTTC
TRBJ1-2,TRBV19,TRBD1,NA,CATLLTGAPYGYTF,TGTGCCACTCTCCTTACAGGGGCGCCCTATGGCTACACCTTC
TRBJ2-3,TRBV25-1,NA,NA,CASSEFIGTDTQYF,TGTGCCAGCAGTGAATTCATAGGCACAGATACGCAGTATTTT
TRBJ1-3,TRBV7-6,TRBD1,once,CASSSTGGGGNTIYF,TGTGCCAGCAGCTCGACAGGGGGCGGTGGAAACACCATATATTTT
TRBJ2-7,TRBV4-3,NA,NA,CASSQVGQYEQYF,TGCGCCAGCAGCCAGGTGGGGCAGTACGAGCAGTACTTC
TRBJ1-5,TRBV4-3,NA,once,CASSQDFSGSGNQPQHF,TGCGCCAGCAGCCAAGATTTTTCCGGGAGTGGGAATCAGCCCCAGCATTTT
TRBJ2-5,TRBV5-4,NA,NA,CASSLSQETQYF,TGTGCCAGCAGCTTATCTCAAGAGACCCAGTACTTC
TRBJ1-6,TRBV28,NA,NA,CASSLLRSGNSPLHF,TGTGCCAGCAGTTTATTGAGGTCGGGTAATTCACCCCTCCACTTT
TRBJ1-2,TRBV4-3,TRBD1,NA,CASSQHRGQGYGYTF,TGCGCCAGCAGCCAGCACAGGGGGCAGGGCTATGGCTACACCTTC
TRBJ2-7,TRBV9,TRBD1,NA,CASSAKTDRSYEQYF,TGTGCCAGCAGCGCGAAGACGGACAGGAGCTACGAGCAGTACTTC
TRBJ2-3,TRBV7-9,TRBD2,NA,CASSYFSGGLTDTQYF,TGTGCCAGCAGCTATTTTAGCGGGGGACTAACAGATACGCAGTATTTT
TRBJ1-1,TRBV7-2,NA,once,CASSLAGGGPPEAFF,TGTGCCAGCAGCTTAGCTGGGGGCGGGCCCCCTGAAGCTTTCTTT
TRBJ1-2,TRBV4-1,TRBD1,NA,CASSQGTGGRYGYTF,TGCGCCAGCAGCCAAGGGACAGGGGGGCGGTATGGCTACACCTTC
TRBJ2-3,TRBV7-9,NA,NA,CASRTGDTQYF,TGTGCCAGCAGAACAGGAGATACGCAGTATTTT
TRBJ2-5,TRBV5-1,NA,NA,CASSLGNAGAQETQYF,TGCGCCAGCAGCTTGGGTAACGCGGGGGCACAAGAGACCCAGTACTTC
TRBJ2-3,TRBV4-2,TRBD2,NA,CASSQAGTRTDTQYF,TGTGCCAGCAGCCAAGCCGGGACTAGAACAGATACGCAGTATTTT
TRBJ2-7,TRBV2,TRBD2,NA,CASQWGGGEQYF,TGTGCCAGCCAATGGGGGGGTGGCGAGCAGTACTTC
TRBJ2-5,TRBV7-2,NA,NA,CASSLARLAWETQYF,TGTGCCAGCAGCTTAGCGAGGCTAGCGTGGGAGACCCAGTACTTC